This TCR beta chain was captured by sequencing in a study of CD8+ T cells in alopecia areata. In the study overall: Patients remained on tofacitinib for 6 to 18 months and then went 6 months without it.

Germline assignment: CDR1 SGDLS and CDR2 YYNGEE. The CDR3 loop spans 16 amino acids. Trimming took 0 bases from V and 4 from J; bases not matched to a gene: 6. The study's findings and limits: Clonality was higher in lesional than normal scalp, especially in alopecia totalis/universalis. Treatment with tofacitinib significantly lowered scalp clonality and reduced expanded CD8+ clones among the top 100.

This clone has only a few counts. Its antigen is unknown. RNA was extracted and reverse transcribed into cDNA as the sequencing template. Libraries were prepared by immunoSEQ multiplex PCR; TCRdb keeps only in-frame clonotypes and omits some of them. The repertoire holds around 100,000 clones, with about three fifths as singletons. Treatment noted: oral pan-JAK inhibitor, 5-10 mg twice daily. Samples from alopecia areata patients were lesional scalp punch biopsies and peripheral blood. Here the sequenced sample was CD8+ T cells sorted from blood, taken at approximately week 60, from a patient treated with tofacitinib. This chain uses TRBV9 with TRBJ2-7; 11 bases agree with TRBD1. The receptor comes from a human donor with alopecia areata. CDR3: CASSVDPGQGGYEQYF. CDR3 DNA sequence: TGTGCCAGCAGCGTAGATCCGGGACAGGGGGGGTACGAGCAGTACTTC.